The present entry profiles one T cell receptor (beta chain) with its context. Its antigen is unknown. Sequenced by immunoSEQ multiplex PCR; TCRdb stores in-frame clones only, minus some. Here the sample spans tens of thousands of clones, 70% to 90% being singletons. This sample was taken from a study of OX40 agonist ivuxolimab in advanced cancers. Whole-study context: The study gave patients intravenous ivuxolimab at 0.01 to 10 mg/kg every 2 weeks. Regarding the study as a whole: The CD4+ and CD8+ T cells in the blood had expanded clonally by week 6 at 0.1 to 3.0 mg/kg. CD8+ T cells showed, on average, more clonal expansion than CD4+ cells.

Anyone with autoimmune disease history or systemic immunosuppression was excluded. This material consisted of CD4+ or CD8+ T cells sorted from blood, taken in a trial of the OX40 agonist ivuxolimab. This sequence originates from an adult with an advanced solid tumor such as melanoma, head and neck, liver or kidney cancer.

CDR3 sequence: CASSLYGTQAFF. The CDR3 DNA reads as TGTGCCAGCAGTTTATACGGGACACAAGCTTTCTTT. The V and J genes are TRBV28 and TRBJ1-1, with a possible D match to TRBD1 (6 bases). This CDR3 has 12 amino acids. V dropped 1 base and J dropped 9 bases, with 9 bases sitting between them. Germline V gene data show CDR1 as MDHEN and CDR2 as SYDVKM.